This T cell receptor (beta chain) was recovered during a study of shared clonotypes between healthy human individuals. Overall study findings and caveats: Represented diversity, genetic and exposure-history alike, was limited by few donors. For sorted subsets, rarefaction showed incomplete sequencing despite large depth.

The run depth of the assay was deep. Generated by immunoSEQ multiplex PCR, the TCRdb table keeps only in-frame clones and is missing some. The table has some 1.1 million clones, approximately 75% seen once. The germline CDR1 and CDR2 sequences are KGHSH and LQKENI. The V gene lost 5 bases and the J gene lost 5 bases, with 15 bases spanning the gap. The length of the CDR3 is 15 residues. Comment on this clone: Its cognate antigen is unknown.

This clonotype originated in a man aged 18 to 30 in good health. Some clones in this sample may be carry-over from other donors' samples. The chain recombines TRBV18 with TRBJ2-2; D might be TRBD1 (6 bases). Sequenced input: memory CD4+ T cells from PBMCs. The sample's subset: CD45RA-negative fraction. The CDR3 reads CASSTGQLQTGELFF. Here the CDR3 DNA reads TGTGCCAGCTCAACCGGACAGCTTCAAACCGGGGAGCTGTTTTTT.